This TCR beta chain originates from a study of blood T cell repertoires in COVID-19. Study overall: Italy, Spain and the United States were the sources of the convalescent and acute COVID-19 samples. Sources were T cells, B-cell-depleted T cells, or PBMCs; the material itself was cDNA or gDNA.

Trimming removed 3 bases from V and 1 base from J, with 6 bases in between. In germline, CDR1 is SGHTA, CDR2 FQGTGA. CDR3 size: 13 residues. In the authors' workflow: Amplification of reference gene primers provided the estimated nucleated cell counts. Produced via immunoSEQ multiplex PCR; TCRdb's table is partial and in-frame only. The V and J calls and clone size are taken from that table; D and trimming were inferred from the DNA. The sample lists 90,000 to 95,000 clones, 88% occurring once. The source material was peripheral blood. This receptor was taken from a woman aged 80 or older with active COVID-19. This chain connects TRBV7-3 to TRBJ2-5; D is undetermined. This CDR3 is CASSLLSQETQYF. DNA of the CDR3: TGTGCCAGCAGCTTGTTATCCCAAGAGACCCAGTACTTC.